This entry describes one T cell receptor beta chain. The antigen this receptor binds is unknown. No much larger clone exists at a distance of one base, and base qualities are not known. Patients with autoimmune disease history or receiving systemic immunosuppression were excluded from the trial. Peripheral blood for TCR sequencing was drawn from every dose cohort at baseline, at cycle 4 day 1 and at cycle 7 day 1. Samples were obtained from an open-label, multicenter, first-in-human phase I dose-escalation trial of ivuxolimab. Adults with locally advanced or metastatic head and neck squamous cell, hepatocellular, melanoma or renal cell carcinoma were enrolled in the trial. CD4+ and CD8+ T cells were sorted separately from peripheral blood before TCR sequencing. V and J are truncated by 6 bases and 8 bases respectively, leaving an intervening sequence of 22 bases. The CDR3 has 15 amino acids, counting the end cysteine and phenylalanine. Kept here is only the CDR3 DNA, which spans 45 bases and is read in frame from base 1. Per the germline V gene, MNHEY is the CDR1 and SVGAGI is the CDR2.

This specimen belongs to a study of OX40 agonist ivuxolimab in advanced cancers. Study-level background: Ivuxolimab was a fully human IgG2 agonistic monoclonal antibody targeting the costimulatory receptor OX40 (CD134). Intravenous ivuxolimab was administered to patients every 2 weeks at six dose levels: 0.01, 0.1, 0.3, 1.5, 3 and 10 mg/kg. Of the approximately 53 patients in dose escalation, some 19 had hepatocellular carcinoma, about 15 had melanoma, 9 had renal cell carcinoma and 9 had head and neck cancer. In the dose-escalation cohort, around 80% of patients were male, and the mean age was roughly 60 years with a range of roughly 20 to 80. Prior anti-PD-1, anti-PD-L1 or anti-CTLA-4 therapy was permitted, and approximately 39% of dose-escalation patients had received checkpoint inhibitors. Three dose-escalation patients achieved partial responses, one with hepatocellular carcinoma and two with cutaneous melanoma. Peripheral TCRbeta sequencing was intended to test whether TCR sequence diversity was altered and clonal T-cell expansion was caused by ivuxolimab. The paper reports the monotherapy dose-escalation portion (N = 52 patients) of the phase I ivuxolimab trial.

Paper-wide results and their limitations: Which antigens the clonally expanded peripheral T cells were specific for was not determined. After ivuxolimab, expanded clones were on average more numerous among CD8+ T cells than among CD4+ T cells. At doses of 0.1 to 3.0 mg/kg, clonal expansion of both CD4+ and CD8+ blood T cells was observed from baseline to week 6. In the 0.1-3.0 mg/kg groups, partial responders were among the patients with the lowest normalized peripheral clonal expansion, particularly in CD8+ T cells. Low levels of normalized T-cell clonal expansion were also seen in some patients who did not respond.

Genomic DNA was extracted from sorted cells for sequencing of the TCRbeta CDR3 region. The immunoSEQ Assay was used to sequence the TCRbeta CDR3 regions. As stored in TCRdb, this immuneACCESS dataset retains in-frame rearrangements with V and J assigned. A fraction of the clones does not appear; measured against another copy, unresolved V genes explain less than half of the discrepancy, and the remainder lacks a known reason. This sample comprises about 77,000 clones, roughly 85% of them detected only once. In total, the top ten clones hold 0.6% to 0.8% of the sample. The rearranged chain carries TRBV6-5 and TRBJ1-2; the D gene is unclear. The receptor comes from an adult with an advanced solid tumor such as melanoma, head and neck, liver or kidney cancer. The material sequenced was CD4+ or CD8+ T cells sorted from blood, taken in a trial of the OX40 agonist ivuxolimab. The sequence in DNA is TGTGCCAGCAGGCGGTTCCAGGCCAGTCCAGAAGGCTACACCTTC. Translation gives CASRRFQASPEGYTF.